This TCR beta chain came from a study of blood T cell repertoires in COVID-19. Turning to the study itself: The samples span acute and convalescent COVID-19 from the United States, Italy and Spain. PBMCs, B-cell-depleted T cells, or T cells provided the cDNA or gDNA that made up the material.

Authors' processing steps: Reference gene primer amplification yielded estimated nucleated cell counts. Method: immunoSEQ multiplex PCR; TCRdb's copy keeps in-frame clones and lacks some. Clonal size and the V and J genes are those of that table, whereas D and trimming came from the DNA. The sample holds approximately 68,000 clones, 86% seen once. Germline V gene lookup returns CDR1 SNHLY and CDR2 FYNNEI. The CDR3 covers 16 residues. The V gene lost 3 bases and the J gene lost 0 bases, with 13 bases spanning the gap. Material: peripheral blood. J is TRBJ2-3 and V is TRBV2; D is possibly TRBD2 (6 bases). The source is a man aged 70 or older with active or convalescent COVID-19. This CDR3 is CASSDPLAISTDTQYF. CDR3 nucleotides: TGTGCCAGCAGTGACCCGCTAGCGATAAGCACAGATACGCAGTATTTT.